The rows below give T cell receptor beta chains drawn from one sample of a study of spatial heterogeneity in lung cancer. MiXCR was run by TCRdb on the 5' RACE reads, yielding one entry per CDR3 protein. This table has just under 95,000 distinct CDR3 sequences, approximately 12% appearing once. This specimen was PBMCs, taken at surgery. The receptor source for this set is a male donor with early-stage non-small cell lung cancer. Each CDR3 is given with its conserved first and last residue. A D gene is named only where the DNA matches it firmly. Size is omitted from some rows. Given values are once, few, many or a class for expanded clones.

j_gene | abundance | d_gene | v_gene | CDR3nt | CDR3aa
TRBJ2-5 | few | TRBD1 | TRBV6-2/TRBV6-3 | TGTGCCAGCATAGGACAGGGACCAGGGGAGACCCAGTACTTC | CASIGQGPGETQYF
TRBJ2-7 | few | . | TRBV3-1 | TGTGCCAGCAGCCAAGTTGCCCAGGGGTCTTACGAGCAGTACTTC | CASSQVAQGSYEQYF
TRBJ1-1 | few | . | TRBV7-2 | TGTGCCAGCAGCTTAGACGGGGGGAAGACGGCTTTCTTT | CASSLDGGKTAFF
TRBJ2-5 | . | . | TRBV5-1 | TGCGCCAGCAGCCCCGGGACTCTCGAGGGGGAAGAGACCCAGTACTTC | CASSPGTLEGEETQYF
TRBJ2-1 | few | TRBD2 | TRBV3-1 | TGTGCCAGCAGCCAAGGACTAGCCCCATTTGAGCAGTTCTTC | CASSQGLAPFEQFF
TRBJ2-3 | . | . | TRBV9 | TGTGCCAGCAGCAGACCCCCCGGGGGGCATAAAGATACGCAGTATTTT | CASSRPPGGHKDTQYF
TRBJ1-2 | . | . | TRBV28 | TGTGCCAGCAGTATCACAGGTTCGGGGGCCTCTTCTGGCTACACCTTC | CASSITGSGASSGYTF
TRBJ1-1 | . | . | TRBV5-1 | TGCGCCAGCAGCTTGGGAGGACAGTCGAACACTGAAGCTTTCTTT | CASSLGGQSNTEAFF
TRBJ2-5 | many | . | TRBV27 | TGTGCCAGCAGTACCGACCACGCAGAGACCCAGTACTTC | CASSTDHAETQYF
TRBJ2-1 | few | . | TRBV7-9 | TGTGCCAGCAGCTTCCGTGCTTACGAAGGCGCCCATGAGCAGTTCTTC | CASSFRAYEGAHEQFF
TRBJ2-5 | many | . | TRBV28 | TGTGCCAGCAGCCCCGCCCCAGGGGCCTGGGAGACCCAGTACTTC | CASSPAPGAWETQYF
TRBJ2-2 | . | . | TRBV2 | TGTGCCAGCAGTGAAGATCAGGGGCCGAACACCGGGGAGCTGTTTTTT | CASSEDQGPNTGELFF
TRBJ2-1 | . | . | TRBV11-1 | TGTGTCAGCAACCACGTCTACCTGAACAATGAGCAGTTCTTC | CVSNHVYLNNEQFF
TRBJ2-3 | few | TRBD2 | TRBV9 | TGTGCCAGCAGCACCCGACTAGCGGTTGGGACAGATACGCAGTATTTT | CASSTRLAVGTDTQYF
TRBJ2-7 | few | TRBD2 | TRBV14 | TGTGCCAGCAGCCAAGAGGACGTACCGGGACTAGCGGGAGAAAGATCCCCCTACGAGCAGTACTTC | CASSQEDVPGLAGERSPYEQYF
TRBJ1-4 | few | TRBD1 | TRBV27 | TGTGCCAGCAGTTCCTCAGTGGGACAGGGGATTGAAAAACTGTTTTTT | CASSSSVGQGIEKLFF
TRBJ1-2 | few | . | TRBV7-2 | TGTGCCAGCAGTCGGACCCCAATTGGAGGCTACACCTTC | CASSRTPIGGYTF
TRBJ2-3 | few | TRBD2 | TRBV20-1 | TGCAGTGCTTCCGGGACTAGCGGGAGGGCCATCGATACGCAGTATTTT | CSASGTSGRAIDTQYF
TRBJ2-7 | . | TRBD2 | TRBV4-3 | TGCGCCAGCAGCCAAGACCCAGGGACTAGCGGGAGTTACGAGCAGTACTTC | CASSQDPGTSGSYEQYF
TRBJ2-2 | few | . | TRBV28 | TGTGCCAGCAGTTTATCTATGTCAGACCGGCTGTACACCGGGGAGCTGTTTTTT | CASSLSMSDRLYTGELFF
TRBJ2-3 | . | TRBD2 | TRBV10-3 | TGTGCAATCGGGGCGGGGGGACTCACAGATACGCAGTATTTT | CAIGAGGLTDTQYF
TRBJ2-7 | few | . | TRBV20-1 | TGCAGTGCTAGTCCCCGAACCGGGGAGTACTTC | CSASPRTGEYF
TRBJ1-2 | few | . | TRBV7-2 | TGTGCCAGCACCCCACCAGGATCCGACCACTATGGCTACACCTTC | CASTPPGSDHYGYTF
TRBJ2-4 | many | . | TRBV5-1 | TGCGCCAGCAGCTTGGAGGGGCCAGGAGCCAAAAACATTCAGTACTTC | CASSLEGPGAKNIQYF
TRBJ2-3 | few | . | TRBV20-1 | TGCAGTGCTACGCTGAAGGGGGCGCAGTATTTT | CSATLKGAQYF
TRBJ2-7 | . | TRBD1 | TRBV10-3 | TGTGCCATCAGTGACTCGGGAGCACAGGGGGCAGCCAGCTACGAGCAGTACTTC | CAISDSGAQGAASYEQYF
TRBJ2-2 | few | . | TRBV7-3 | TGTGCCAGCAGCTTACGTGTTTCCGGGGAGCTGTTTTTT | CASSLRVSGELFF
TRBJ2-3 | few | TRBD2 | TRBV7-2 | TGTGCCAGCAGCTTGGGCGGGAGGGCAGATACGCAGTATTTT | CASSLGGRADTQYF
TRBJ2-1 | few | TRBD2 | TRBV4-1 | TGCGCCAGCAGCCCCAACCTAGCGGACAATGAGCAGTTCTTC | CASSPNLADNEQFF
TRBJ2-1 | few | . | TRBV5-1 | TGCGCCAGCAGCCCCCGCCAGGAGGCTCCCAATGAGCAGTTCTTC | CASSPRQEAPNEQFF
TRBJ2-1 | many | TRBD2 | TRBV24-1 | TGTGCCACCAGTGTCCCGGGACTAGCCGACAATGAGCAGTTCTTC | CATSVPGLADNEQFF
TRBJ1-5 | . | TRBD1 | TRBV20-1 | TGCAGTGCTCGTACAGGGGGCAATCAGCCCCAGCATTTT | CSARTGGNQPQHF
TRBJ2-1 | few | . | TRBV12-3/TRBV12-4 | TGTGCCAGCAGAAATTACTTCAATGAGCAGTTCTTC | CASRNYFNEQFF
TRBJ2-7 | . | TRBD2 | TRBV24-1 | TGTGCCACCAGTGGGTCTAGCGGGGGTCCAACCTACGAGCAGTACTTC | CATSGSSGGPTYEQYF
TRBJ1-4 | few | . | TRBV6-2/TRBV6-3 | TGTGCCAGCAGAGGAGAACTTTTGCGGAACTCTAATGAAAAACTGTTTTTT | CASRGELLRNSNEKLFF